The sequence of this TCR beta chain was determined in a study of T-cell memory formation after mild COVID-19. Study-wide results and caveats: There was a balanced CD4/CD8 profile in clones contracting day 15 to 85, and later expanders leaned CD4+.

TCRdb reanalysed the 5' RACE reads using MiXCR and keeps one entry per CDR3 protein. This sample carries roughly 600,000 distinct CDR3 sequences, roughly 18% of them seen once, and the ten largest clones take about 12%. V lost 3 bases, J lost 1 base, and 12 bases lay in between. The CDR3 spans 16 residues. Germline-derived CDR1 and CDR2 are SNHLY and FYNNEI. There are a few counts of this clonotype. Its specificity is unknown. Sequencing input: PBMCs or a T cell subset sorted from them (not recorded which). This chain connects TRBV2 to TRBJ2-2, with D possibly matching TRBD1 (6 bases). This clonotype was sampled from an adult woman who had mild COVID-19 (a few samples of this study predate the infection). Cell type and time point are not known. CDR3 bases: TGTGCCAGCAGTGACCCCGGGACAAGGAACACCGGGGAGCTGTTTTTT. This codes for CASSDPGTRNTGELFF. The variable domain in full, completed from reference TRBV2 and TRBJ2-2, reads EPEVTQTPSHQVTQMGQEVILRCVPISNHLYFYWYRQILGQKVEFLVSFYNNEISEKSEIFDDQFSVERPDGSNFTLKIRSTKLEDSAMYFCASSDPGTRNTGELFFGEGSRLTVL.